One TCR beta chain is described in this entry. Clones were sequenced by immunoSEQ multiplex PCR, and TCRdb holds only the in-frame ones, with some missing. The sample holds approximately 90,000 clones; 92% are singletons and the top ten take about 2%. This entry belongs to a study of T cell changes during pregnancy in multiple sclerosis. V was cut by 7 bases and J by 4 bases, with 13 bases left in between. The CDR3 extends over 13 amino acids. Germline values: CDR1 MNHNS, CDR2 SASEGT. The sequence was obtained from a female donor with multiple sclerosis, enrolled in a pregnancy study. Specimen: peripheral blood, collected after pregnancy. The chain joins TRBV6-1 to TRBJ1-2; D is uncertain. The CDR3 region has the DNA TGTGCCAGCACGGCTTCACTAGGCTATGGCTACACCTTC. Its protein product is CASTASLGYGYTF.